The 23 T cell receptor beta chains in this list originate from one sample, sequenced in a study of T cells in localized non-small cell lung cancer. This table comes from immunoSEQ multiplex PCR, and its TCRdb copy is limited to in-frame clones, with some not included. The sample lists roughly 89,000 clones; under 95% were seen once. Material: PBMCs, obtained before any cancer treatment. All receptors come from a woman aged 35-75 years with stage II squamous cell lung carcinoma.

The V gene is TRBV7-2, the J gene TRBJ2-5; 9 bases align to TRBD2. J gave up 2 bases and V 5 bases, and 3 bases lay outside the gene matches. This CDR3 is built from 14 residues. Germline V gene lookup returns CDR1 SGHTA and CDR2 FQGNSA. CDR3 nucleotide sequence: TGTGCCAGCAGCCAGAGCGGGGGGCAAGAGACCCAGTACTTC. It yields the protein CASSQSGGQETQYF.

The chain combines TRBV28 with TRBJ1-2; 10 bases align to TRBD1. V was clipped by 5 bases and J by 4 bases; unmatched bases: 10. The CDR3 is 16 amino acids. Germline V lookup: CDR1 MDHEN, CDR2 SYDVKM. In nucleotides, the CDR3 is TGTGCCAGCAGTCAACTACGGACAGGGGGGAGCTATGGCTACACCTTC. Translation: CASSQLRTGGSYGYTF.

The V call is TRBV27, the J call TRBJ2-3, with 9 bases matching TRBD2. Trimming took 7 bases from V and 1 from J; bases not matched to a gene: 6. This CDR3 is 15 amino acids long. CDR1 and CDR2 (germline): MNHEY, SMNVEV (reference sequence). CDR3 DNA sequence: TGTGCCAGCAAAACTTTAGCGGGAGGCACAGATACGCAGTATTTT. Amino acids: CASKTLAGGTDTQYF.

J is TRBJ2-7 and V is TRBV6-1, with D perhaps TRBD2 (6 bases). Trimming removed 4 bases from V and 3 bases from J, with 13 bases in between. This CDR3 spans 14 amino acids. Germline CDR1 and CDR2: MNHNS and SASEGT. CDR3 protein: CASSGGVSLYEQYF. CDR3 sequence (DNA): TGTGCCAGCAGTGGGGGGGTTTCACTCTACGAGCAGTACTTC.

The chain links TRBV6-5 to TRBJ2-2; D gene ambiguous. Trimming shortened V by 5 bases and J by 8 bases, and 6 bases separated the two germline ends. The CDR3 has 11 amino acids. CDR1 and CDR2 (germline): MNHEY, SVGAGI. CDR3 coding DNA: TGTGCCAGCAGTCTCCGGGGGGAGCTGTTTTTT. Its translation: CASSLRGELFF.

V gene TRBV6-1 combines with J gene TRBJ2-1, with D unresolved. The germline gives CDR1 MNHNS, CDR2 SASEGT. V shed 8 bases and J shed 0 bases, with 14 bases lying between them. The CDR3 totals 15 residues. CDR3 nucleotide sequence: TGTGCCAGCGGCCGGGCCCTGAGCTCCTACAATGAGCAGTTCTTC. Translation gives CASGRALSSYNEQFF.

This chain uses TRBV5-1 with TRBJ1-2; TRBD1 aligns across 7 bases. V was clipped by 0 bases and J by 4 bases; unmatched bases: 3. Germline CDR1 and CDR2: SGHRS and YFSETQ. The length of the CDR3 is 14 residues. DNA for the CDR3: TGCGCCAGCAGCTTGGGACAGGGTCCCTATGGCTACACCTTC. This codes for CASSLGQGPYGYTF.

CDR3 DNA sequence: TGTGCCAGCAGGCAGACAGACATTAATGAAAAACTGTTTTTT. Its protein product is CASRQTDINEKLFF. V usage is TRBV2 and J usage is TRBJ1-4; maybe TRBD1 (5 bases). The CDR3 has 14 amino acids. V lost 6 bases to trimming and J lost 4 bases, with 12 bases between them. Germline lookup yields CDR1 SNHLY and CDR2 FYNNEI.

This chain connects TRBV7-2 to TRBJ2-7; TRBD1 is a possible D gene (5 bases). With 5 bases removed from V and 0 bases from J, the gap between germline ends came to 14 bases. Germline loops: CDR1 SGHTA, CDR2 FQGNSA. CDR3 size: 15 residues. The CDR3 sequence: CASSLLWGSSYEQYF. The CDR3 bases are TGTGCCAGCAGCCTTTTATGGGGCTCCTCCTACGAGCAGTACTTC.

This sequence joins TRBV19 and TRBJ1-1; TRBD1 matches at 7 bases. CDR3 length equals 15 residues. With 9 bases clipped from V and 0 bases from J, the junction kept 10 bases outside the gene matches. CDR1 and CDR2 (germline): LNHDA, SQIVND (reference sequence). In DNA form, the CDR3 reads TGTGCCAGCCCAAGTGGGACAGTCATGAACACTGAAGCTTTCTTT. Its protein is CASPSGTVMNTEAFF.

This chain uses TRBV28 with TRBJ2-7; 7 bases align to TRBD1. The CDR3 runs to 14 residues. V shed 6 bases, J shed 1 base, and the junction held 6 bases outside the gene matches. Germline assignment: CDR1 MDHEN and CDR2 SYDVKM. The DNA for the CDR3 is TGTGCCAGCAGACAACAGGGGATTTCCTACGAGCAGTACTTC. Its translation: CASRQQGISYEQYF.

The genes are TRBV6-1 and TRBJ2-7, with D perhaps TRBD2 (5 bases). The CDR3 totals 11 residues. The germline V and J ends were trimmed by 8 bases and 6 bases, with 11 bases remaining between them. Germline V CDR1 and CDR2: MNHNS, SASEGT. The CDR3 loop is CASEEGTEQYF. CDR3 DNA sequence: TGTGCCAGCGAAGAGGGCACCGAGCAGTACTTC.

The rearrangement uses TRBV27 and TRBJ1-5; possibly TRBD1 for D (6 bases). Per germline, CDR1 MNHEY and CDR2 SMNVEV (reference sequence). The CDR3 sequence is 16 residues long. Trimming cost V 5 bases and J 0 bases, with 14 bases left between them. CDR3 protein: CASSAVTGFSNQPQHF. DNA of the CDR3: TGTGCCAGCAGTGCCGTGACAGGATTTAGCAATCAGCCCCAGCATTTT.

The chain is built from TRBV6-1 and TRBJ1-5; TRBD1 matches at 7 bases. This CDR3 contains 16 residues. In germline, CDR1 is MNHNS, CDR2 SASEGT. After removal of 2 bases from V and 6 bases from J, the junction contained 10 bases not matched to a gene. The CDR3 DNA sequence: TGTGCCAGCAGTGAAAACCAGGGGACAGTACGTCAGCCCCAGCATTTT. This gives the protein CASSENQGTVRQPQHF.

The chain has TRBV28 and TRBJ1-6, with D hard to call. The CDR3 runs to 12 residues. The V end was cut by 7 bases, the J end by 10 bases, with 11 bases between. Per the germline V gene, CDR1 is MDHEN and CDR2 is SYDVKM. The CDR3 sequence is CASNEEDSPLHF. The CDR3 DNA is TGTGCCAGCAACGAGGAGGACTCACCCCTCCACTTT.

There are a few counts of this clone. The chain couples TRBV5-1 to TRBJ2-1; D might be TRBD2 (6 bases). The germline V and J ends were trimmed by 3 bases and 1 base, with 11 bases remaining between them. CDR1 is SGHRS, CDR2 YFSETQ, per germline. This CDR3 comprises 15 residues. DNA for the CDR3: TGCGCCAGCAGCTACGGGACTCAATCCTACAATGAGCAGTTCTTC. This gives the protein CASSYGTQSYNEQFF. Combining the CDR3 with reference TRBV5-1 and TRBJ2-1 gives the whole variable domain KAGVTQTPRYLIKTRGQQVTLSCSPISGHRSVSWYQQTPGQGLQFLFEYFSETQRNKGNFPGRFSGRQFSNSRSEMNVSTLELGDSALYLCASSYGTQSYNEQFFGPGTRLTVL.

This chain uses TRBV6-7 with TRBJ1-5, with D perhaps matching TRBD1 (5 bases). TRBV6-7 is an ORF; its function is uncertain. This CDR3 is 23 amino acids long. Trimming left V 2 bases short and J 0 bases short, with 32 bases between. CDR3 coding DNA: TGTGCCAGCAGTTACAAGGGGAGCGATACGTTTGGGGTACGAGGATATAGCAATCAGCCCCAGCATTTT. Translated, it gives CASSYKGSDTFGVRGYSNQPQHF.

The chain is built from TRBV7-9 and TRBJ1-2, with D unclear. CDR1 and CDR2 from the germline V gene are SEHNR and FQNEAQ (reference sequence). The CDR3 is 11 residues long. The V and J ends lost 2 bases and 7 bases respectively, with 5 bases between them. CDR3 residues: CASSLNSGYTF. In DNA, the CDR3 is TGTGCCAGCAGCTTAAACAGTGGCTACACCTTC.

The V gene is TRBV5-1, the J gene TRBJ1-4; 8 nucleotides agree with TRBD1. Germline V gene data show CDR1 as SGHRS and CDR2 as YFSETQ. The V segment lost 5 bases and the J segment 3 bases; nucleotides outside the gene matches: 6. The CDR3 consists of 15 residues. The CDR3 protein is CASRSDRGANEKLFF. Written as DNA, the CDR3 is TGCGCCAGCAGGTCCGACAGGGGTGCTAATGAAAAACTGTTTTTT.

The chain joins TRBV12-5 to TRBJ2-3, with D possibly being TRBD2 (7 bases). V was shortened by 6 bases and J by 7 bases, with 14 bases between the two germline ends. The CDR3 consists of 13 residues. Germline V lookup: CDR1 LGHNT, CDR2 FRNRAP. In nucleotides, the CDR3 is TGTGCTAGTGGCCGGGGGGCCCCAAATACGCAGTATTTT. Translating it yields CASGRGAPNTQYF.

The chain joins TRBV5-1 to TRBJ1-6; the match to TRBD1 covers 9 bases. With 3 bases clipped from V and 4 bases from J, the junction kept 2 bases outside the gene matches. Germline-derived CDR1 and CDR2 are SGHRS and YFSETQ. The CDR3 runs to 15 residues. This chain's CDR3 is CASSSGQGYNSPLHF. The CDR3 DNA is TGCGCCAGCAGCTCTGGACAGGGGTATAATTCACCCCTCCACTTT.

The chain carries TRBV10-2 and TRBJ2-7, with 7 nucleotides matching TRBD2. Germline V gene lookup returns CDR1 WSHSY and CDR2 SAAADI. V lost 2 bases and J lost 4; bases outside the gene matches: 2. This CDR3 is built from 13 residues. CDR3: CASSEAGVYEQYF. The DNA of the CDR3 is TGCGCCAGCAGTGAGGCGGGGGTGTACGAGCAGTACTTC.

The rearrangement uses TRBV7-5 and TRBJ1-3. TRBV7-5 is deemed a pseudogene. The CDR3 is made up of 16 amino acids. CDR3 region: CARSTTPQDLGNTIYF. The DNA of the CDR3 is TGTGCCAGAAGCACCACCCCGCAGGACCTTGGAAACACCATATATTTT.